The 18 T cell receptor beta chains in this list originate from one sample, sequenced in a study of T cells after yellow fever vaccination. MiXCR, run by TCRdb on the 5' RACE reads, gives a single entry per CDR3 protein. Here the sample spans some 600,000 distinct CDR3 sequences, about 17% being singletons. Specimen: PBMCs, collected around 5 days after the first yellow fever vaccination. The receptor set was obtained from a young man who received the YFV17D yellow fever vaccine.

This clonotype has a handful of counts. The chain employs TRBV4-2 and TRBJ1-2; possible D gene TRBD1, 5 bases. CDR3 length: 15 amino acids. Germline V gene lookup returns CDR1 LGHNA and CDR2 YNFKEQ. Trimming removed 0 bases at V and 7 bases at J, with 15 bases between. The CDR3 DNA reads TGTGCCAGCAGCCAAGATAGTACAGGCGAGGCTGGCTACACCTTC. It codes for CASSQDSTGEAGYTF.

A note on this clonotype: Just one base apart from a much larger clone, this may be a read error. The chain combines TRBV7-2 with TRBJ1-1; D gene uncertain. This CDR3 is built from 13 residues. The germline V gene encodes CDR1 SGHTA and CDR2 FQGNSA. The germline V and J ends were trimmed by 1 base and 1 base, with 4 bases remaining between them. CDR3 in amino acids: CASSLEPNTEAFF. The CDR3 DNA reads as TGTGCCAGCAGCTTAGAACCGAACACTGAAGCTTTCTTT.

This rearrangement joins TRBV9 to TRBJ1-2; D not resolved. The CDR3 runs to 14 residues. Germline V CDR1 and CDR2: SGDLS, YYNGEE. Trimming removed 0 bases at V and 8 bases at J, with 14 bases between. Here the CDR3 reads CASSVGGATIGYTF. CDR3 bases: TGTGCCAGCAGCGTAGGTGGAGCCACTATCGGCTACACCTTC.

The table lists this clonotype with a few counts. J is TRBJ1-2 and V is TRBV27, with a weak D call TRBD1 (5 bases). Germline V CDR1 and CDR2: MNHEY, SMNVEV (reference sequence). This CDR3 contains 14 residues. Trimming shortened V by 2 bases and J by 4 bases, and 11 bases separated the two germline ends. The CDR3 spells CASSLTFQGYGYTF. The CDR3 DNA reads TGTGCCAGCAGTTTAACTTTCCAGGGCTATGGCTACACCTTC.

The V gene is TRBV6-4, the J gene TRBJ2-7; D is unresolved. Trimming shortened V by 7 bases and J by 6 bases, and 13 bases separated the two germline ends. The CDR3 totals 12 residues. CDR1 is MRHNA and CDR2 is SNTAGT in the germline V gene. The CDR3 DNA sequence: TGTGCCAGCACCCCGGAGTGTTTCGAGCAGTACTTC. This encodes CASTPECFEQYF.

This clonotype was observed a few times. The chain is built from TRBV11-2 and TRBJ2-3; no clear D gene. This CDR3 contains 15 residues. V lost 2 bases, J lost 5 bases, and 14 bases lay in between. The germline V gene has CDR1 SGHAT and CDR2 FQNNGV. CDR3 region: CASSLMWPAQDTQYF. Written as DNA, the CDR3 is TGTGCCAGCAGCTTAATGTGGCCGGCACAAGATACGCAGTATTTT. Drawing the rest from reference TRBV11-2 and TRBJ2-3, the complete variable domain is EAGVAQSPRYKIIEKRQSVAFWCNPISGHATLYWYQQILGQGPKLLIQFQNNGVVDDSQLPKDRFSAERLKGVDSTLKIQPAKLEDSAVYLCASSLMWPAQDTQYFGPGTRLTVL.

The V call is TRBV6-2 or TRBV6-3, the J call TRBJ2-4; 9 bases agree with TRBD1. V shed 4 bases and J 0 bases; nucleotides not matched to a gene: 10. Germline V gives CDR1 MNHEY, CDR2 SVGEGT. CDR3 size: 18 residues. This CDR3 is CASSSGTGKPIAKNIQYF. The CDR3 bases are TGTGCCAGCAGTTCCGGGACAGGGAAACCTATAGCCAAAAACATTCAGTACTTC.

CDR3 DNA sequence: TGTGCCAGCAGCTCTCGGACAGGGGGGCGGCCCCAGCATTTT. It codes for CASSSRTGGRPQHF. This chain uses TRBV7-8 with TRBJ1-5; 10 bases map to TRBD1. The V segment lost 4 bases and the J segment 9 bases; nucleotides outside the gene matches: 6. Germline values: CDR1 SGHVS, CDR2 FQNEAQ. This CDR3 is built from 14 residues.

The CDR3 is CASSPRVLGETQYF. As DNA, the CDR3 is TGCGCCAGCAGCCCCAGGGTCTTAGGAGAGACCCAGTACTTC. The chain has TRBV4-1 and TRBJ2-5, with a possible D match to TRBD1 (5 bases). The CDR3 contains 14 residues. Trimming cost V 4 bases and J 4 bases, with 13 bases left between them. The V gene's germline CDR1 is MGHRA and CDR2 YSYEKL.

This chain joins TRBV28 and TRBJ2-3; possible D gene TRBD1, 6 bases. Trimming shortened V by 5 bases and J by 4 bases, and 16 bases separated the two germline ends. Germline V gene data show CDR1 as MDHEN and CDR2 as SYDVKM. The CDR3 covers 15 residues. In DNA form, the CDR3 reads TGTGCCAGCAGTCCCCGGCTAGGGGGAGCAGATACGCAGTATTTT. It translates to CASSPRLGGADTQYF.

This chain uses TRBV21-1 with TRBJ2-7; the table's D gene call, TRBD2, was not cross checked with the DNA. TRBV21-1 is a pseudogene. CDR3 length equals 18 residues. Here the CDR3 DNA reads TGTGCCAGCAGCAAAGTAGTTTCGGGGACTAGCGGGGGGAACGAGCAGTACGTC. Encoded protein: CASSKVVSGTSGGNEQYV.

The chain links TRBV5-1 to TRBJ2-2; TRBD1 is a possible D gene (5 bases). The germline V and J ends were trimmed by 0 bases and 6 bases, with 12 bases remaining between them. Germline V gene data show CDR1 as SGHRS and CDR2 as YFSETQ. This CDR3 has 15 amino acids. The CDR3 nucleotides read TGCGCCAGCAGCTTGGGCTCAGGGATGGCCGGGGAGCTGTTTTTT. This encodes CASSLGSGMAGELFF.

This clonotype was seen a few times. The chain couples TRBV20-1 to TRBJ2-3; possibly TRBD2 for D (6 bases). V was pared by 3 bases and J by 5 bases, with 18 bases between. The germline V gene has CDR1 DFQATT and CDR2 SNEGSKA (reference sequence). CDR3 length: 15 amino acids. The CDR3 loop reads CSARGDFLRLDTQYF. Here the CDR3 DNA reads TGCAGTGCTAGGGGGGACTTCCTCCGGTTAGATACGCAGTATTTT.

This clonotype came up a few times. V gene TRBV15 combines with J gene TRBJ1-5; D is undetermined. The CDR3 covers 17 residues. V was clipped by 0 bases and J by 2 bases, with 14 bases between them. Germline V gene data show CDR1 as LNHNV and CDR2 as YYDKDF (reference sequence). The chain's CDR3 is CATSREWRRDGNQPQHF. For the CDR3, the DNA is TGTGCCACCAGCAGAGAATGGCGGCGGGATGGCAATCAGCCCCAGCATTTT.

J is TRBJ2-5 and V is TRBV5-1, with D perhaps matching TRBD2 (6 bases). The V gene lost 3 bases and the J gene lost 1 base, with 13 bases spanning the gap. CDR3 length: 15 residues. Germline loops: CDR1 SGHRS, CDR2 YFSETQ. The CDR3 reads CASSSGTLVQETQYF. In nucleotides, the CDR3 is TGCGCCAGCAGCTCCGGGACTTTAGTCCAAGAGACCCAGTACTTC.

This clonotype was counted a few times. The rearrangement uses TRBV19 and TRBJ2-1; 9 bases fit TRBD2. This CDR3 has 16 residues. CDR1 is LNHDA, CDR2 SQIVND, per germline (reference sequence). V lost 5 bases to trimming and J lost 3 bases; unmatched junction nucleotides: 8. The CDR3 is CASSYQGGGDYNEQFF. The CDR3 nucleotides are TGTGCCAGTAGTTACCAGGGCGGGGGGGACTACAATGAGCAGTTCTTC.

This clonotype was observed a few times. The chain joins TRBV6-5 to TRBJ2-3; TRBD2 agrees at 7 bases. The germline V gene encodes CDR1 MNHEY and CDR2 SVGAGI. The CDR3 is made up of 14 amino acids. With 3 bases clipped from V and 2 bases from J, the junction kept 2 bases outside the gene matches. This chain's CDR3 is CASSYAGVTDTQYF. DNA for the CDR3: TGTGCCAGCAGTTATGCGGGGGTCACAGATACGCAGTATTTT.

The chain is built from TRBV10-3 and TRBJ1-2, with D unclear. The V gene's germline CDR1 is ENHRY and CDR2 SYGVKD. Trimming left V 6 bases short and J 9 bases short, with 14 bases between. This CDR3 comprises 12 residues. The DNA of the CDR3 is TGTGCCATCAGGGTTCCGGACTTCAGCTACACCTTC. Protein: CAIRVPDFSYTF.